Following are 32 T cell receptor beta chains from one sample sequenced in a study of T cell changes during pregnancy in multiple sclerosis. TCRdb's copy holds only in-frame clones and misses some; the assay was immunoSEQ multiplex PCR. Among around 72,000 clones listed, around nine tenths were seen once. The sample in question was CD4+ T cells from peripheral blood mononuclear cells, obtained before pregnancy. These receptors all stem from a female donor with multiple sclerosis, enrolled in a pregnancy study.

V and J are TRBV6-1 and TRBJ1-2, with 10 bases fitting TRBD1. Germline CDR1 is MNHNS and CDR2 is SASEGT. The CDR3 contains 16 residues. Unmatched junction bases numbered 9, after V lost 1 base and J lost 7 bases. The CDR3 sequence is CASSEVAGQGRSGYTF. CDR3 in DNA: TGTGCCAGCAGTGAAGTGGCGGGACAGGGGCGAAGTGGCTACACCTTC.

The chain links TRBV10-3 to TRBJ1-2, with 8 bases that match TRBD1. The CDR3 totals 14 residues. Germline-derived CDR1 and CDR2 are ENHRY and SYGVKD. J gave up 2 bases and V 7 bases, and 6 bases lay outside the gene matches. The CDR3 DNA is TGTGCCATCACCGATCACAGGGGGAACTATGGCTACACCTTC. It encodes CAITDHRGNYGYTF.

This clone was recorded only once. The chain joins TRBV27 to TRBJ2-1; 15 nucleotides line up with TRBD2. The junction had 5 bases not matched to a gene; V was cut back by 2 bases and J by 9 bases. This CDR3 is built from 16 residues. Germline CDR1 reads MNHEY; CDR2 reads SMNVEV (reference sequence). The CDR3 loop reads CASSLGLAGGVGEQFF. CDR3 DNA sequence: TGTGCCAGCAGTTTAGGACTAGCGGGGGGGGTGGGTGAGCAGTTCTTC.

V gene TRBV2 combines with J gene TRBJ2-3; tentative D call: TRBD2 (5 bases). There are 16 residues in the CDR3. CDR1 is SNHLY and CDR2 is FYNNEI in the germline V gene. The V end was cut by 2 bases, the J end by 0 bases, with 12 bases between. CDR3: CASSEKAARSTDTQYF. The CDR3 bases are TGTGCCAGCAGTGAAAAAGCGGCCAGGAGCACAGATACGCAGTATTTT.

This clone was picked up one time. The chain links TRBV29-1 to TRBJ1-5; 8 bases align to TRBD1. Germline trimming cut 6 bases from V and 4 bases from J; bases unmatched to any gene: 5. In germline, CDR1 is SQVTM, CDR2 ANQGSEA. The CDR3 has 13 amino acids. The CDR3 nucleotides read TGCAGCGTCCGAGGGACAGGTAATCAGCCCCAGCATTTT. This codes for CSVRGTGNQPQHF.

J is TRBJ2-1 and V is TRBV10-3; a possible D gene is TRBD1 (5 bases). Germline assignment: CDR1 ENHRY and CDR2 SYGVKD. The CDR3 loop spans 15 amino acids. V was pared by 2 bases and J by 4 bases, with 12 bases between. CDR3 residues: CAISEGPDRYNEQFF. Here the CDR3 DNA reads TGTGCCATCAGTGAGGGACCTGACAGATACAATGAGCAGTTCTTC.

The rearrangement uses TRBV5-1 and TRBJ2-7; the match to TRBD2 covers 9 bases. V was pared by 4 bases and J by 1 base, with 27 bases of the junction left unmatched. The germline CDR1 and CDR2 sequences are SGHRS and YFSETQ. The CDR3 runs to 22 residues. The DNA for the CDR3 is TGCGCCAGCAGCGGGGGATGGACCAGCGGGGGGAATCCGGGACCGCGATCCTACGAGCAGTACTTC. Encoded protein: CASSGGWTSGGNPGPRSYEQYF. Supplemented by reference TRBV5-1 and TRBJ2-7, the full variable domain reads KAGVTQTPRYLIKTRGQQVTLSCSPISGHRSVSWYQQTPGQGLQFLFEYFSETQRNKGNFPGRFSGRQFSNSRSEMNVSTLELGDSALYLCASSGGWTSGGNPGPRSYEQYFGPGTRLTVT.

The chain employs TRBV30 and TRBJ1-1; D remains ambiguous. Germline CDR1 and CDR2: GTSNPN and SVGIG (reference sequence). V dropped 1 base and J dropped 3 bases, with 9 bases sitting between them. This CDR3 spans 13 amino acids. CDR3 DNA: TGTGCCTGGAGTGATCGACAAGACACTGAAGCTTTCTTT. This gives the protein CAWSDRQDTEAFF.

The CDR3: CSAGEGYGYTF. CDR3 nucleotides: TGCAGCGCAGGGGAAGGGTATGGCTACACCTTC. This chain links TRBV29-1 with TRBJ1-2, with D possibly matching TRBD1 (6 bases). The germline V and J ends were trimmed by 7 bases and 5 bases, with 11 bases remaining between them. CDR1 is SQVTM, CDR2 ANQGSEA, per germline. This CDR3 comprises 11 residues.

This clone was counted only a few times. The rearrangement links TRBV10-3 to TRBJ1-6; 7 nucleotides agree with TRBD1. V lost 6 bases to trimming and J lost 7 bases; unmatched junction nucleotides: 6. This CDR3 has 14 residues. Germline V gene sequence: CDR1 ENHRY, CDR2 SYGVKD. The CDR3 reads CAISETGVNSPLHF. The CDR3 nucleotides are TGTGCCATCAGCGAAACAGGGGTAAATTCACCCCTCCACTTT.

The chain links TRBV2 to TRBJ2-1; TRBD1 might be the D (5 bases). V gave up 2 bases and J gave up 7 bases, with 12 bases separating them. This CDR3 has 14 amino acids. Germline V gene lookup returns CDR1 SNHLY and CDR2 FYNNEI. The CDR3, as DNA: TGTGCCAGCAGTGAAAGGACACTCGTGAATGAGCAGTTCTTC. Its translation: CASSERTLVNEQFF. Full variable domain (remainder filled in from reference TRBV2 and TRBJ2-1): EPEVTQTPSHQVTQMGQEVILRCVPISNHLYFYWYRQILGQKVEFLVSFYNNEISEKSEIFDDQFSVERPDGSNFTLKIRSTKLEDSAMYFCASSERTLVNEQFFGPGTRLTVL.

The chain recombines TRBV6-6 with TRBJ1-1, with D perhaps matching TRBD1 (6 bases). V dropped 0 bases and J dropped 7 bases, with 9 bases sitting between them. CDR1 is MNHNY, CDR2 SVGAGI, per germline (reference sequence). CDR3 length equals 13 residues. The DNA for the CDR3 is TGTGCCAGCAGTTACTCGCTGGACAGTGAAGCTTTCTTT. Amino acids: CASSYSLDSEAFF.

J is TRBJ1-4 and V is TRBV5-1, with TRBD1 as a possible D gene (5 bases). Germline V gene sequence: CDR1 SGHRS, CDR2 YFSETQ. Deletions cut 0 bases from V and 8 bases from J, with 20 bases between. CDR3 length equals 17 residues. In nucleotides, the CDR3 is TGCGCCAGCAGCTTGGCCGGTCGTGTCGGGGGGTCCGAAAAACTGTTTTTT. The encoded protein is CASSLAGRVGGSEKLFF.

In its sample, this clone was seen once. The chain joins TRBV19 to TRBJ2-1; D gene uncertain. Trimming left V 9 bases short and J 7 bases short, with 16 bases between. From germline, CDR1 is LNHDA and CDR2 SQIVND (reference sequence). The CDR3 is 13 amino acids. The CDR3 region is CASHPLGANEQFF. Written as DNA, the CDR3 is TGTGCCAGCCACCCGCTGGGCGCGAATGAGCAGTTCTTC.

This chain connects TRBV28 to TRBJ2-3, with 9 bases that match TRBD2. V trimming: 2 bases; J trimming: 2 bases; junction bases outside the gene matches: 5. This CDR3 has 16 residues. The V gene's germline CDR1 is MDHEN and CDR2 SYDVKM. CDR3 loop: CASSLSTSGFTDTQYF. The CDR3 DNA follows: TGTGCCAGCAGTTTAAGTACTAGCGGGTTCACAGATACGCAGTATTTT.

The gene calls are TRBV6-1 and TRBJ2-1; a weak D match, TRBD1 (5 bases). V gave up 4 bases and J gave up 6 bases, with 16 bases separating them. Germline assignment: CDR1 MNHNS and CDR2 SASEGT. The CDR3 has 15 amino acids. CDR3 loop: CASSVVGRLPNEQFF. The DNA of the CDR3 is TGTGCCAGCAGTGTAGTGGGGCGCCTCCCCAATGAGCAGTTCTTC.

V gene TRBV19 combines with J gene TRBJ1-2; 9 bases agree with TRBD1. V lost 4 bases, J lost 3 bases, and 9 bases stayed unmatched. From germline, CDR1 is LNHDA and CDR2 SQIVND (reference sequence). The CDR3 length is 16 residues. The CDR3 protein is CASSRDRDGGDYGYTF. The CDR3 bases are TGTGCCAGTAGTAGGGACAGGGATGGTGGTGACTATGGCTACACCTTC. The variable domain in full, with the rest retrieved from reference TRBV19 and TRBJ1-2, is DGGITQSPKYLFRKEGQNVTLSCEQNLNHDAMYWYRQDPGQGLRLIYYSQIVNDFQKGDIAEGYSVSREKKESFPLTVTSAQKNPTAFYLCASSRDRDGGDYGYTFGSGTRLTVV.

The V call is TRBV5-1, the J call TRBJ2-1; the D is unclear. This CDR3 is 15 amino acids long. V was trimmed by 0 bases and J by 0 bases, leaving 7 bases between them. Germline-derived CDR1 and CDR2 are SGHRS and YFSETQ. The CDR3 loop reads CASSLEPSSYNEQFF. CDR3 DNA sequence: TGCGCCAGCAGCTTGGAACCTAGCTCCTACAATGAGCAGTTCTTC.

This chain joins TRBV2 and TRBJ2-1, with D possibly being TRBD1 (5 bases). CDR3 size: 13 residues. The germline V gene encodes CDR1 SNHLY and CDR2 FYNNEI. The V and J ends lost 7 bases and 5 bases respectively, with 12 bases between them. The CDR3, as DNA: TGTGCCAGCAAGGCAGGGTGGGACAATGAGCAGTTCTTC. Residues: CASKAGWDNEQFF.

The rearrangement links TRBV28 to TRBJ2-7; TRBD1 matches 9 bases. This CDR3 has 15 residues. V lost 2 bases and J lost 4; bases outside the gene matches: 6. Germline assignment: CDR1 MDHEN and CDR2 SYDVKM. CDR3 loop: CASSLGTGYGYEQYF. CDR3 sequence (DNA): TGTGCCAGCAGTTTAGGGACAGGGTATGGATACGAGCAGTACTTC.

The chain couples TRBV2 to TRBJ1-4; unclear D gene. The germline CDR1 and CDR2 sequences are SNHLY and FYNNEI. V shed 8 bases and J shed 7 bases, with 14 bases lying between them. CDR3 length equals 13 residues. CDR3 residues: CASVSDAGEKLFF. As DNA, the CDR3 is TGTGCCAGCGTATCCGACGCGGGTGAAAAACTGTTTTTT. Full variable domain (remainder filled in from reference TRBV2 and TRBJ1-4): EPEVTQTPSHQVTQMGQEVILRCVPISNHLYFYWYRQILGQKVEFLVSFYNNEISEKSEIFDDQFSVERPDGSNFTLKIRSTKLEDSAMYFCASVSDAGEKLFFGSGTQLSVL.

This chain links TRBV5-1 with TRBJ2-3; 10 bases map to TRBD2. This CDR3 has 17 amino acids. J lost 3 bases, V lost 1 base, and 8 bases had no gene match. Germline V gene data show CDR1 as SGHRS and CDR2 as YFSETQ. The CDR3 loop reads CASSLTPSGSTTDTQYF. For the CDR3, the DNA is TGCGCCAGCAGCTTGACCCCTAGCGGGAGTACTACAGATACGCAGTATTTT.

CDR3 loop: CASSSSGGGQETQYF. The DNA of the CDR3 is TGTGCCAGCAGCTCTAGCGGGGGGGGCCAAGAGACCCAGTACTTC. The chain recombines TRBV5-4 with TRBJ2-5, with 12 bases fitting TRBD2. This CDR3 contains 15 residues. Per germline, CDR1 SGHNT and CDR2 YYREEE (reference sequence). V trimming: 3 bases; J trimming: 1 base; junction bases outside the gene matches: 1.

J is TRBJ2-5 and V is TRBV6-5; unclear D gene. The CDR3 sequence is 15 residues long. CDR1 is MNHEY and CDR2 is SVGAGI in the germline V gene. Trimming pared 3 bases from V and 2 bases from J, leaving 13 bases between. CDR3 nucleotides: TGTGCCAGCAGTTATCTGGCCGACTGGCAAGAGACCCAGTACTTC. Residues: CASSYLADWQETQYF.

The rearrangement uses TRBV15 and TRBJ2-1; weak D call: TRBD2 (6 bases). The germline CDR1 and CDR2 sequences are LNHNV and YYDKDF (reference sequence). This CDR3 has 17 amino acids. Between the trimmed V and J ends, which lost 3 bases and 6 bases, there was a span of 21 bases. The CDR3 protein is CATSSALTSPLSNEQFF. In DNA form, the CDR3 reads TGTGCCACCAGCAGTGCACTAACTAGCCCCTTGAGCAATGAGCAGTTCTTC.

This chain links TRBV6-5 with TRBJ1-1; D not resolved. CDR1 and CDR2 (germline): MNHEY, SVGAGI. V was trimmed by 4 bases and J by 3 bases, leaving 9 bases between them. The CDR3 contains 13 residues. The CDR3 DNA reads as TGTGCCAGCAGTTCCGGGTGGTACACTGAAGCTTTCTTT. This gives the protein CASSSGWYTEAFF.

V usage is TRBV6-1 and J usage is TRBJ2-5, with 7 bases identical to TRBD2. Germline lookup yields CDR1 MNHNS and CDR2 SASEGT. V was pared by 1 base and J by 6 bases, with 5 bases of the junction left unmatched. The CDR3 length is 14 residues. CDR3 bases: TGTGCCAGCAGTGAAGGACCCGGGACTAAGACCCAGTACTTC. This gives the protein CASSEGPGTKTQYF.

The J gene is TRBJ1-1, the V gene TRBV20-1; D may be TRBD1 (6 bases). The CDR3 sequence is 10 residues long. Per the germline V gene, CDR1 is DFQATT and CDR2 is SNEGSKA (reference sequence). The DNA for the CDR3 is TGCAATGCAGGGGTTGCTGAAGCTTTCTTT. It translates to CNAGVAEAFF.

The rearrangement uses TRBV5-4 and TRBJ2-1; TRBD2 matches 9 bases. V lost 1 base, J lost 7 bases, and 3 bases stayed unmatched. The CDR3 covers 14 residues. From germline, CDR1 is SGHNT and CDR2 YYREEE (reference sequence). CDR3 nucleotide sequence: TGTGCCAGCAGCTTGCCGGCGGGAGGGAATGAGCAGTTCTTC. As protein: CASSLPAGGNEQFF.

The chain combines TRBV28 with TRBJ2-1, with 11 bases matching TRBD2. V lost 0 bases and J lost 8; bases outside the gene matches: 6. CDR3 length: 16 amino acids. Germline V lookup: CDR1 MDHEN, CDR2 SYDVKM. CDR3 region: CASSLWGSGGAHEQFF. In nucleotides, the CDR3 is TGTGCCAGCAGTTTATGGGGTAGCGGGGGGGCCCATGAGCAGTTCTTC.

V usage is TRBV2 and J usage is TRBJ1-5, with a weak D call TRBD1 (5 bases). Trimming cost V 3 bases and J 5 bases, with 8 bases left between them. The CDR3 contains 13 residues. CDR1 is SNHLY and CDR2 is FYNNEI in the germline V gene. DNA for the CDR3: TGTGCCAGCAGTGACCAGGGTGATCAGCCCCAGCATTTT. Translated, it gives CASSDQGDQPQHF.

The chain uses TRBV11-2 and TRBJ1-2; D is possibly TRBD1 (5 bases). The V gene lost 1 base and the J gene lost 3 bases, with 9 bases spanning the gap. Germline CDR1 is SGHAT and CDR2 is FQNNGV. The CDR3 totals 14 residues. CDR3 DNA sequence: TGTGCCAGCAGCTTAGTAGGAGGGGACTATGGCTACACCTTC. It translates to CASSLVGGDYGYTF.